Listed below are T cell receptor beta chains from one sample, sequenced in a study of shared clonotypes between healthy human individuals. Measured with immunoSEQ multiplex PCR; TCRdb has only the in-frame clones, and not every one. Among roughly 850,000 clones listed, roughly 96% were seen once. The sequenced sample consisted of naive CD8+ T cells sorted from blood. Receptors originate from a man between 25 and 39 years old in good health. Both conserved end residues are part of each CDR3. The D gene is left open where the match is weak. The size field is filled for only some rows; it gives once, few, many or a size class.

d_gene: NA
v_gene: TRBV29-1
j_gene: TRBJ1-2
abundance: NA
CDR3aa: CSGGADNYGYTF
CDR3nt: TGCAGCGGGGGTGCGGATAACTATGGCTACACCTTC

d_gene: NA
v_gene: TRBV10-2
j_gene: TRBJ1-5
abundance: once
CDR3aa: CASSESVEDQPQHF
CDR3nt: TGCGCCAGCAGTGAGTCGGTCGAGGATCAGCCCCAGCATTTT

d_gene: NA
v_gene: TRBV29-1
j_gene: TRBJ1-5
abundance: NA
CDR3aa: CSVGVGGNQPQHF
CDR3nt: TGCAGCGTTGGAGTAGGGGGCAATCAGCCCCAGCATTTT

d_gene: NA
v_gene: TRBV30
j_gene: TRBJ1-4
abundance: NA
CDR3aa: CAWSVGNEKLFF
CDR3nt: TGTGCCTGGAGTGTTGGTAATGAAAAACTGTTTTTT

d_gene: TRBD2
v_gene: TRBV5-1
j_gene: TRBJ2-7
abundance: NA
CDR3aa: CASSNGQRAGPGLAGVSPYEQYF
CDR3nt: TGCGCCAGCAGCAATGGACAGAGGGCAGGACCGGGACTAGCGGGAGTTAGCCCCTACGAGCAGTACTTC

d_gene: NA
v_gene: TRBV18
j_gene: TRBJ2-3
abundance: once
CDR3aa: CASSPLTTDTQYF
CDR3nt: TGTGCCAGCTCACCCCTAACCACAGATACGCAGTATTTT

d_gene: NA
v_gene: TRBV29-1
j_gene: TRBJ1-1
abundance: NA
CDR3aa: CSVDRMNTEAFF
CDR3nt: TGCAGCGTAGACAGAATGAACACTGAAGCTTTCTTT

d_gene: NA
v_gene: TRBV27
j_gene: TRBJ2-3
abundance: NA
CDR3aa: CASSLGSRTDTQYF
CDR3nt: TGTGCCAGCAGTTTAGGGAGTCGCACAGATACGCAGTATTTT

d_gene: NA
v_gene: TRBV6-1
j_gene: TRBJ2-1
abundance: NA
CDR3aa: CYTGGVMGNEQFF
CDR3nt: TGTTATACAGGAGGGGTGATGGGTAATGAGCAGTTCTTC

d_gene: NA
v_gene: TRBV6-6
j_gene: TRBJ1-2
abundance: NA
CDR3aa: CASSYSRQDSYGYTF
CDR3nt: TGTGCCAGCAGTTACTCAAGACAGGATTCTTATGGCTACACCTTC

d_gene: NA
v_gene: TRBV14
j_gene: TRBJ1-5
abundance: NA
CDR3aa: CASSQAPEVERTYSNQPQHF
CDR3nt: TGTGCCAGCAGCCAAGCGCCTGAGGTAGAGAGGACTTATAGCAATCAGCCCCAGCATTTT

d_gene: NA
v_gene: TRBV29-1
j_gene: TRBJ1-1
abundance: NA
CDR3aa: CSVVPGTGGTEAFF
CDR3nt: TGCAGCGTTGTCCCAGGAACCGGTGGGACTGAAGCTTTCTTT

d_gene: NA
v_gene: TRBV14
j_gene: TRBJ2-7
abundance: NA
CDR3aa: CASSPTGSEQYF
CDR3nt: TGTGCCAGCAGCCCCACAGGAAGCGAGCAGTACTTC

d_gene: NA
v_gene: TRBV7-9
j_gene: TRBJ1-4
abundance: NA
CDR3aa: CASSYRPDEKLFF
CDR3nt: TGTGCCAGCAGCTATAGGCCAGACGAAAAACTGTTTTTT

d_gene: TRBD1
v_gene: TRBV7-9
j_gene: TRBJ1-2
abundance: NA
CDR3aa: CASSQGGGSYGYTF
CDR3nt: TGTGCCAGCAGCCAGGGGGGCGGAAGCTATGGCTACACCTTC

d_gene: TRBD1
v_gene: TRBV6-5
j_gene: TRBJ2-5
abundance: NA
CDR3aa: CASSYRTGDQETQYF
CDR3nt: TGTGCCAGCAGTTACAGGACAGGAGACCAAGAGACCCAGTACTTC

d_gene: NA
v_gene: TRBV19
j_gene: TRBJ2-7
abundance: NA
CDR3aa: CASSPVFSERTLEQYF
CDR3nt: TGTGCCAGTAGTCCAGTCTTCTCGGAGCGGACCCTCGAGCAGTACTTC

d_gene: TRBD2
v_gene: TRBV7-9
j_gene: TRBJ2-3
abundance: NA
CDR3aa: CASSSRSGLAGRTDTQYF
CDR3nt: TGTGCCAGCAGCTCGCGTTCAGGACTAGCGGGACGTACAGATACGCAGTATTTT

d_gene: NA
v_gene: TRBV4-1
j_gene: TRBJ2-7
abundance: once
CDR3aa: CASSQAATGPYEQYF
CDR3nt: TGCGCCAGCAGCCAAGCCGCCACAGGGCCCTACGAGCAGTACTTC

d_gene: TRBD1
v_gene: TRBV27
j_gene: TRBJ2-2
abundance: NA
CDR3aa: CASSLETGGSTGELFF
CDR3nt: TGTGCCAGCAGTTTAGAGACAGGGGGTTCCACCGGGGAGCTGTTTTTT